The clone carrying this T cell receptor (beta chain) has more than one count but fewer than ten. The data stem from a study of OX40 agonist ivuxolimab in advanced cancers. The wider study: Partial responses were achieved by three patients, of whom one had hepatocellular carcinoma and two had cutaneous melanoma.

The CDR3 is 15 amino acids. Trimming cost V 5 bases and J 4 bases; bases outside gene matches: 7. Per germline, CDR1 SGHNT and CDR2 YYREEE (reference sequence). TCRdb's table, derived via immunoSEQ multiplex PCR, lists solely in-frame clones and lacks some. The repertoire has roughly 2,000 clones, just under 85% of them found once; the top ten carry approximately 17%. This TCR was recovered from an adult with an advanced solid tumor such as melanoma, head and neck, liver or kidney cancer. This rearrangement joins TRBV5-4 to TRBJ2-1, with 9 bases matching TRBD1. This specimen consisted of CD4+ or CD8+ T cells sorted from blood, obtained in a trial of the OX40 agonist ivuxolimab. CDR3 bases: TGTGCCAGCAGACCGTTGGGGACAGGGTACAATGAGCAGTTCTTC. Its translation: CASRPLGTGYNEQFF.